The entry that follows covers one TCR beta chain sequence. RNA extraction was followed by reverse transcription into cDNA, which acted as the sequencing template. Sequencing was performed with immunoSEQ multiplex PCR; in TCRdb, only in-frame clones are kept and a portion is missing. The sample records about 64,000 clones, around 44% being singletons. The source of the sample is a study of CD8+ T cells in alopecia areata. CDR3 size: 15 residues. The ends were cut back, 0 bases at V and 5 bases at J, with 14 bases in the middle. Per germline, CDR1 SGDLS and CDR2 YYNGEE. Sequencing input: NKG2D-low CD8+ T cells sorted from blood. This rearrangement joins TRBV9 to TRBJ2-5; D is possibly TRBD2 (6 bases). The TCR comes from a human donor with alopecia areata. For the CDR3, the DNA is TGTGCCAGCAGCGTAGAGTCGGGGCTAGCGGAGACCCAGTACTTC. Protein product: CASSVESGLAETQYF. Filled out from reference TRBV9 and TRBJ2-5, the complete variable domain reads DSGVTQTPKHLITATGQRVTLRCSPRSGDLSVYWYQQSLDQGLQFLIQYYNGEERAKGNILERFSAQQFPDLHSELNLSSLELGDSALYFCASSVESGLAETQYFGPGTRLLVL.